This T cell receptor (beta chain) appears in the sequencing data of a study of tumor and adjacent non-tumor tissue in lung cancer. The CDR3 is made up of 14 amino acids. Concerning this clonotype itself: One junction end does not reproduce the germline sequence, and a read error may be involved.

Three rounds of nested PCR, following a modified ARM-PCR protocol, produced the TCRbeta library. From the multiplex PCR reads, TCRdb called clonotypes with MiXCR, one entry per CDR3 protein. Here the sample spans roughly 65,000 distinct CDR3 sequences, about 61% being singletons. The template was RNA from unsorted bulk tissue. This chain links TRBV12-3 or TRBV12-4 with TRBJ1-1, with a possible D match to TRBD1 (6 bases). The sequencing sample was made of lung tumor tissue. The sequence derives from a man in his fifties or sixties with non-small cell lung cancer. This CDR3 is CVSLPGHQNTDAFF. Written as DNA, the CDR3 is TGTGTCAGCCTACCGGGACACCAGAACACTGACGCTTTCTTT.